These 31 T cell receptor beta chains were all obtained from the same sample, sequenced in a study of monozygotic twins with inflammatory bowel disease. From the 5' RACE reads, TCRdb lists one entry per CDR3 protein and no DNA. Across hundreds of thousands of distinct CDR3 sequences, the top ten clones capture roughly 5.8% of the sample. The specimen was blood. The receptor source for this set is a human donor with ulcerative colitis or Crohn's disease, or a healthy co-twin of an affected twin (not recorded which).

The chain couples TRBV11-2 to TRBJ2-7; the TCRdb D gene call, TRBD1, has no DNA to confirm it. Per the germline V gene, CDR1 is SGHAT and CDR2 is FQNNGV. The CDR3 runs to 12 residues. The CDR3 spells CAVRGPQKEQYF.

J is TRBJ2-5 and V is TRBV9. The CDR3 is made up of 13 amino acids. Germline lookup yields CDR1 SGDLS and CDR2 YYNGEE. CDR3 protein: CASRGQLQETQYF.

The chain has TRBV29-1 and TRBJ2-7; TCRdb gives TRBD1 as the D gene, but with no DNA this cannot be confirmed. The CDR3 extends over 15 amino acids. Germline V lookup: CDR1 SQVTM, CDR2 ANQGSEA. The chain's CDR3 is CSTENKQGRTYEQYF.

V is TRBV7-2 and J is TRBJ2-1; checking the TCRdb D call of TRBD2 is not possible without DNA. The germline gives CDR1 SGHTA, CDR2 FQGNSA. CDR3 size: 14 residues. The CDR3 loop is CASSPKSSGGTQFF. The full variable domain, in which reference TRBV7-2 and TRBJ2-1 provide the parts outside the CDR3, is GAGVSQSPSNKVTEKGKDVELRCDPISGHTALYWYRQSLGQGLEFLIYFQGNSAPDKSGLPSDRFSAERTGGSVSTLTIQRTQQEDSAVYLCASSPKSSGGTQFFGPGTRLTVL.

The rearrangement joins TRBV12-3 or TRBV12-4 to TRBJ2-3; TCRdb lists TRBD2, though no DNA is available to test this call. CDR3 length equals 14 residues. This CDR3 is CASTRAGGADTQYF.

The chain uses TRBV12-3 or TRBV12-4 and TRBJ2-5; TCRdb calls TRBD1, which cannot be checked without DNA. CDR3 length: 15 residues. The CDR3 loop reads CASSENRGRMETQYF.

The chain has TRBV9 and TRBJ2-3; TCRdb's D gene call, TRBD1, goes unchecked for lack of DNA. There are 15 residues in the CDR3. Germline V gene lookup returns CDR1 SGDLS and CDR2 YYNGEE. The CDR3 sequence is CASSVDRFGQGAQYF.

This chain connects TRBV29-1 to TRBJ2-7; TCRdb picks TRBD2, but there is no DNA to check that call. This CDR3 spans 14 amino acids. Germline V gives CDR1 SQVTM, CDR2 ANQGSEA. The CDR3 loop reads CSVVLAGDLWEQYF.

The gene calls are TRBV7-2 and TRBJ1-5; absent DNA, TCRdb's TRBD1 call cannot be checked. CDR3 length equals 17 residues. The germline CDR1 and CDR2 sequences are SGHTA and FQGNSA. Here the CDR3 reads CASSPTQGGRSNQPQHF.

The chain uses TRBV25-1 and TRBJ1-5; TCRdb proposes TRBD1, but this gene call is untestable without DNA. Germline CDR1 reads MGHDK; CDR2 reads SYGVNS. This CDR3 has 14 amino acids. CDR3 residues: CASGTGTANQPQHF.

This chain's CDR3 is CASNPLRGMQETQYF. The J gene is TRBJ2-5, the V gene TRBV5-5; TCRdb names TRBD2, which stays unverified in the absence of DNA. CDR3 length: 15 amino acids. CDR1 is SGHKS and CDR2 is YYEKEE in the germline V gene (reference sequence).

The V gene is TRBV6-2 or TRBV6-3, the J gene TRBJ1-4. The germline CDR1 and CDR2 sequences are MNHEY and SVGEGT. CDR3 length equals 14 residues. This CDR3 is CASSYRTTNEKLFF.

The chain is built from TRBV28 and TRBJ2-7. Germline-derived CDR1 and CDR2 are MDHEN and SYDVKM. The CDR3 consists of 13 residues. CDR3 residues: CASSPTALSEQYF.

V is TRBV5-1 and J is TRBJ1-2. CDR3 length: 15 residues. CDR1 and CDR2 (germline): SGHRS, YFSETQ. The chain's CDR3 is CASSLGQGGGRRYTF.

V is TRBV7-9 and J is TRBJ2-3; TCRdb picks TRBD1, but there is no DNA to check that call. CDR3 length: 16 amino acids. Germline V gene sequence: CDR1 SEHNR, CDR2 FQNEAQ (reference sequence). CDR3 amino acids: CASSLFGGASTDTQYF.

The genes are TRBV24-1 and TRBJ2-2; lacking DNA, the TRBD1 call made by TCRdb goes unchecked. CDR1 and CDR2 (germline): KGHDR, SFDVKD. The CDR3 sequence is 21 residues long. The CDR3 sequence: CATSDYGSKRQGGSNTGELFF.

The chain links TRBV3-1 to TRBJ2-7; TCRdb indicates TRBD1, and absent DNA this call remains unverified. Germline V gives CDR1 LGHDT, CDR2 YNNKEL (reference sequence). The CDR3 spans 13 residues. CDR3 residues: CASTPGHRLEQYF.

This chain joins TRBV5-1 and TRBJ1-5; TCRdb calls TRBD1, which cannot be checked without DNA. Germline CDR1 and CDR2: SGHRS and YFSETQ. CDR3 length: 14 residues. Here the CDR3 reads CASRSGTDNQPQHF.

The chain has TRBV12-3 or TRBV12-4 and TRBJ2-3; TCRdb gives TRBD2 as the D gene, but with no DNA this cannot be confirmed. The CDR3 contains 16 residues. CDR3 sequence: CASILGLWRSTDTQYF.

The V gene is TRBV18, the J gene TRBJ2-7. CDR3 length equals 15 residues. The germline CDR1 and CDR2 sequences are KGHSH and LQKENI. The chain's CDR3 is CASSPLGAHSYEQYF.

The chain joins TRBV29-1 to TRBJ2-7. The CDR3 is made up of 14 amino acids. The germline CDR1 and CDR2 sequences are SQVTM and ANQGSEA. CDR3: CSVEDPGFSYEQYF.

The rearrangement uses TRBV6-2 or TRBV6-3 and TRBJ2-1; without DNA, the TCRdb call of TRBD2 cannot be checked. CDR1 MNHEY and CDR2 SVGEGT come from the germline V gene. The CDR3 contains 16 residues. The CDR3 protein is CASSNTGTSGFNEQFF.

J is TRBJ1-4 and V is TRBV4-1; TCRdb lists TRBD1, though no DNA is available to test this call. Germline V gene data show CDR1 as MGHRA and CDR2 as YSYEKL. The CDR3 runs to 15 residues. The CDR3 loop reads CASSQDGTRNEKLFF.

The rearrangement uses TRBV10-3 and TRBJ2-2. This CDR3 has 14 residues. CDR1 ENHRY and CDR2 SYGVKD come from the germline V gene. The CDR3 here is CAIRQATNTGELFF.

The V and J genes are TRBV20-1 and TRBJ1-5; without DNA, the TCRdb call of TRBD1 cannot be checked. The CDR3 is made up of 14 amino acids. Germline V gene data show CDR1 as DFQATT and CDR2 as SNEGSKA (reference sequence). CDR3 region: CSASPGQGVQPQHF.

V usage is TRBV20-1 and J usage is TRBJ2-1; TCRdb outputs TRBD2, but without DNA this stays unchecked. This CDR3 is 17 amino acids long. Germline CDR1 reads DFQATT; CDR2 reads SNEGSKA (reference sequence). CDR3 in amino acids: CSALTGTSFSSYNEQFF.

CDR3 loop: CASSRQEKAKNIQYF. J is TRBJ2-4 and V is TRBV12-3 or TRBV12-4; TCRdb designates TRBD1, a call that cannot be tested without DNA. CDR3 length: 15 residues.

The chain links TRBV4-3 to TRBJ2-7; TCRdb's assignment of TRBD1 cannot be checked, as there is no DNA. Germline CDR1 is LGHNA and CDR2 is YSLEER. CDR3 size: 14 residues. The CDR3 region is CASSQSRQAGEQYF.

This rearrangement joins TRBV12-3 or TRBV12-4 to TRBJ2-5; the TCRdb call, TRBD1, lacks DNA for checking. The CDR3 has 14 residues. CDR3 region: CASAQAGAQETQYF.

This CDR3 reads CASGGQETQYF. This chain links TRBV7-9 with TRBJ2-5; TCRdb indicates TRBD1, and absent DNA this call remains unverified. There are 11 residues in the CDR3. Looked up from germline, CDR1 is SEHNR and CDR2 is FQNEAQ (reference sequence).

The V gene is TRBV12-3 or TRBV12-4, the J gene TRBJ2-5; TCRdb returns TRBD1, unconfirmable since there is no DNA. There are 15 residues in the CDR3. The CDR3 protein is CASGKGQGIRETQYF.